The 19 T cell receptor beta chains below all came from one sample that was sequenced in a study of blood T cell repertoires in COVID-19. Measured with immunoSEQ multiplex PCR; TCRdb has only the in-frame clones, and not every one. The data show 200,000 to 300,000 clones, with 90% seen just once and over 0.85% held by the top ten. The sequenced material came from PBMCs or T cells enriched from blood (not recorded which). Receptor source: a man between 45 and 60 years old who had been exposed to COVID-19.

The DNA of the CDR3 is TGCGCCAGCAGCTTACAGGATCCACAACAAGAGACCCAGTACTTC. Translating gives CASSLQDPQQETQYF. The rearrangement joins TRBV5-1 to TRBJ2-5; tentative D call: TRBD1 (5 bases). The germline CDR1 and CDR2 sequences are SGHRS and YFSETQ. Trimming took off 2 bases at V and 2 bases at J, with 13 bases between the two ends. This CDR3 spans 15 amino acids.

Details on this clone: Other nucleotide sequences from this sample produce the same CDR3. The rearrangement links TRBV3-1 (or the pseudogene TRBV3-2) to TRBJ2-2; 13 bases agree with TRBD2. Germline V gives CDR1 LGHDT, CDR2 YNNKEL (reference sequence). The CDR3 length is 16 residues. The trim removed 4 bases at V and 6 bases at J, leaving 5 bases unmatched. The CDR3 DNA is TGTGCCAGCAGCCTACTAGCGGGAGGGCCTTCCGGGGAGCTGTTTTTT. Translating it yields CASSLLAGGPSGELFF.

This clone was seen only a few times. The chain has TRBV6-9 and TRBJ1-4; 9 bases map to TRBD1. The junction had 11 bases not matched to a gene; V was cut back by 2 bases and J by 7 bases. The CDR3 length is 17 residues. Germline V CDR1 and CDR2: MNHGY, SVAAGI. The CDR3 protein is CASSYRLRDRVGEKLFF. The CDR3 nucleotides read TGTGCCAGCAGTTATAGATTAAGGGACAGGGTCGGTGAAAAACTGTTTTTT.

The V and J genes are TRBV2 and TRBJ1-5; weak D call: TRBD1 (6 bases). V lost 5 bases, J lost 7 bases, and 15 bases lay in between. Germline loops: CDR1 SNHLY, CDR2 FYNNEI. The CDR3 is 14 residues long. The CDR3 here is CASSLRGSGQPQHF. DNA of the CDR3: TGTGCCAGCAGTCTAAGGGGGTCTGGGCAGCCCCAGCATTTT.

V gene TRBV5-1 combines with J gene TRBJ2-1; D is possibly TRBD1 (5 bases). CDR3 length equals 14 residues. Germline V gene sequence: CDR1 SGHRS, CDR2 YFSETQ. Trimming pared 1 base from V and 8 bases from J, leaving 13 bases between. The CDR3 region is CASSLFRVGDEQFF. CDR3 coding DNA: TGCGCCAGCAGCTTGTTTCGTGTAGGGGATGAGCAGTTCTTC.

The chain links TRBV6-6 to TRBJ1-5; 8 bases agree with TRBD1. The V gene's germline CDR1 is MNHNY and CDR2 SVGAGI (reference sequence). The CDR3 runs to 14 residues. V lost 6 bases and J lost 7; bases outside the gene matches: 8. In DNA form, the CDR3 reads TGTGCCAGCAGGAGGACAGGGAATAGGCAGCCCCAGCATTTT. This gives the protein CASRRTGNRQPQHF.

The V call is TRBV20-1, the J call TRBJ2-7; D gene ambiguous. The CDR3 extends over 12 amino acids. The V end was cut by 3 bases, the J end by 2 bases, with 8 bases between. Germline-derived CDR1 and CDR2 are DFQATT and SNEGSKA (reference sequence). Written as DNA, the CDR3 is TGCAGTGCTAGTACCACTACCTACGAGCAGTACTTC. Its protein product is CSASTTTYEQYF.

V gene TRBV29-1 combines with J gene TRBJ1-1, with 7 positions matching TRBD1. The CDR3 contains 12 residues. Per the germline V gene, CDR1 is SQVTM and CDR2 is ANQGSEA. V gave up 7 bases and J gave up 2 bases; unmatched junction bases: 4. The CDR3 protein is CSAGQRNTEAFF. The CDR3 nucleotides are TGCAGCGCGGGACAGAGAAACACTGAAGCTTTCTTT.

A note on this clone: The same CDR3 is also encoded by other DNA sequences in this sample. This chain uses TRBV5-1 with TRBJ2-5; D is possibly TRBD1 (6 bases). The CDR3 is 13 amino acids. CDR1 SGHRS and CDR2 YFSETQ come from the germline V gene. Trimming removed 4 bases from V and 5 bases from J, with 12 bases in between. CDR3 coding DNA: TGCGCCAGCAGCCTACAGGGTAGGGAGACCCAGTACTTC. Amino acids: CASSLQGRETQYF.

This rearrangement joins TRBV5-5 to TRBJ2-5; D possibly corresponds to TRBD1 (6 bases). V gave up 0 bases and J gave up 5 bases, with 11 bases separating them. The germline V gene encodes CDR1 SGHKS and CDR2 YYEKEE (reference sequence). The CDR3 runs to 14 residues. The CDR3 bases are TGTGCCAGCAGCTTGGGCAGGGGTCGGGAGACCCAGTACTTC. Translation: CASSLGRGRETQYF.

The chain joins TRBV28 to TRBJ2-7; D is possibly TRBD2 (6 bases). Germline V gene data show CDR1 as MDHEN and CDR2 as SYDVKM. V was clipped by 2 bases and J by 5 bases, with 16 bases between them. The CDR3 contains 15 residues. CDR3 coding DNA: TGTGCCAGCAGTTTAGGGGGGACGGAAAAACACGAGCAGTACTTC. This sequence encodes CASSLGGTEKHEQYF.

This sequence joins TRBV27 and TRBJ2-2; no definite D call. This CDR3 has 16 amino acids. V was cut by 3 bases and J by 5 bases, with 16 bases left in between. CDR1 MNHEY and CDR2 SMNVEV come from the germline V gene (reference sequence). The CDR3 here is CASSLERTLETGELFF. CDR3 DNA sequence: TGTGCCAGCAGTTTGGAGCGAACTTTAGAGACCGGGGAGCTGTTTTTT.

This chain connects TRBV4-2 to TRBJ1-1, with a possible D match to TRBD1 (6 bases). Between the trimmed V and J ends, which lost 3 bases and 0 bases, there was a span of 8 bases. This CDR3 has 14 residues. Per germline, CDR1 LGHNA and CDR2 YNFKEQ. CDR3 DNA: TGTGCCAGCAGCCAGACAGGTCTGAACACTGAAGCTTTCTTT. Encoded protein: CASSQTGLNTEAFF.

The chain employs TRBV5-6 and TRBJ2-3; D is possibly TRBD1 (5 bases). The V end was cut by 7 bases, the J end by 0 bases, with 12 bases between. Germline assignment: CDR1 SGHDT and CDR2 YYEEEE. The CDR3 extends over 14 amino acids. The CDR3 here is CASARTHSTDTQYF. CDR3 DNA: TGTGCCAGCGCTAGGACACACAGCACAGATACGCAGTATTTT.

The gene calls are TRBV9 and TRBJ1-1, with TRBD1 matching over 9 bases. Losses at the gene ends were 3 bases for V and 11 bases for J; bases not matched to a gene: 8. Germline CDR1 and CDR2: SGDLS and YYNGEE. CDR3 length: 13 residues. The CDR3 sequence: CASSARGQGFAFF. DNA for the CDR3: TGTGCCAGCAGCGCTAGGGGACAGGGATTCGCTTTCTTT.

J is TRBJ1-2 and V is TRBV14, with D perhaps matching TRBD1 (5 bases). The V end lost 1 base, the J end lost 1 base, and 13 bases lay between the germline ends. The CDR3 extends over 16 amino acids. The germline gives CDR1 SGHDN, CDR2 FVKESK. The CDR3 spells CASSQVLGAFNYGYTF. Here the CDR3 DNA reads TGTGCCAGCAGCCAAGTGCTAGGGGCCTTTAACTATGGCTACACCTTC.

The V and J genes are TRBV5-1 and TRBJ1-6; D not certain. The CDR3 loop spans 14 amino acids. The germline CDR1 and CDR2 sequences are SGHRS and YFSETQ. Trimming shortened V by 0 bases and J by 6 bases, and 7 bases separated the two germline ends. Here the CDR3 DNA reads TGCGCCAGCAGCTTGGGACTGCTTAATTCACCCCTCCACTTT. Amino acid sequence: CASSLGLLNSPLHF.

The CDR3 DNA is TGTGCCAGCAGTTTAAGTTTGACTAGCGGGCGAAGCTCCTACAATGAGCAGTTCTTC. As protein: CASSLSLTSGRSSYNEQFF. The rearrangement links TRBV28 to TRBJ2-1, with 10 bases lining up with TRBD2. CDR3 length: 19 residues. Trimming took 2 bases from V and 0 from J; bases not matched to a gene: 10. Germline-derived CDR1 and CDR2 are MDHEN and SYDVKM.

This clone has a single count. The rearrangement joins TRBV7-9 to TRBJ2-7; D perhaps matches TRBD1 (5 bases). Germline V gene sequence: CDR1 SEHNR, CDR2 FQNEAQ (reference sequence). There are 15 residues in the CDR3. The V end was cut by 5 bases, the J end by 3 bases, with 17 bases between. CDR3 in amino acids: CASSQLTEWSYEQYF. The CDR3 DNA reads TGTGCCAGCAGCCAACTGACAGAATGGAGCTACGAGCAGTACTTC.